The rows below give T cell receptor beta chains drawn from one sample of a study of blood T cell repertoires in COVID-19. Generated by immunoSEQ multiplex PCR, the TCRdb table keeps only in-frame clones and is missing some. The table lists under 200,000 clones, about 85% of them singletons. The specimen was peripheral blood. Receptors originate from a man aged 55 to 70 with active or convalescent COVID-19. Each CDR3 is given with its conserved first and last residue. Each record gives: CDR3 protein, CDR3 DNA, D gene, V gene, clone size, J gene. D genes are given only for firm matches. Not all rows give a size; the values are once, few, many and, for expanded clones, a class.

cdr3_aa: CSVGEGDTEAFF
cdr3_nt: TGCAGCGTTGGTGAGGGGGACACTGAAGCTTTCTTT
d_call: NA
v_call: TRBV29-1
clone_size: NA
j_call: TRBJ1-1

cdr3_aa: CASSRTTGTEAFF
cdr3_nt: TGTGCCAGCTCAAGAACTACCGGCACTGAAGCTTTCTTT
d_call: NA
v_call: TRBV18
clone_size: NA
j_call: TRBJ1-1

cdr3_aa: CATREGQGASEQYF
cdr3_nt: TGTGCCACCAGGGAGGGACAGGGGGCCAGCGAGCAGTACTTC
d_call: TRBD1
v_call: TRBV24-1
clone_size: NA
j_call: TRBJ2-7

cdr3_aa: CASSLEQGNTGELFF
cdr3_nt: TGTGCCAGCAGCTTGGAACAGGGGAACACCGGGGAGCTGTTTTTT
d_call: NA
v_call: TRBV5-4
clone_size: NA
j_call: TRBJ2-2

cdr3_aa: CASSYDSPPSGNTIYF
cdr3_nt: TGTGCCAGCAGTTACGATAGTCCCCCGTCTGGAAACACCATATATTTT
d_call: NA
v_call: TRBV6-5
clone_size: NA
j_call: TRBJ1-3

cdr3_aa: CASRRGTDYEQYF
cdr3_nt: TGTGCCAGTAGACGCGGGACAGATTACGAGCAGTACTTC
d_call: NA
v_call: TRBV19
clone_size: NA
j_call: TRBJ2-7

cdr3_aa: CATSTDRDNSPLHF
cdr3_nt: TGTGCCACCAGTACCGACAGGGACAATTCACCCCTCCACTTT
d_call: TRBD1
v_call: TRBV24-1
clone_size: NA
j_call: TRBJ1-6

cdr3_aa: CASSPTGGEQFF
cdr3_nt: TGTGCCAGCAGCCCGACAGGGGGAGAGCAGTTCTTC
d_call: TRBD1
v_call: TRBV12-3/TRBV12-4
clone_size: few
j_call: TRBJ2-1

cdr3_aa: CASSLVRYYGYTF
cdr3_nt: TGTGCCAGCAGCTTGGTCAGGTATTATGGCTACACCTTC
d_call: NA
v_call: TRBV5-5
clone_size: NA
j_call: TRBJ1-2

cdr3_aa: CASSRPSGGDTQYF
cdr3_nt: TGTGCCAGCAGTCGACCTAGCGGGGGAGATACGCAGTATTTT
d_call: TRBD2
v_call: TRBV27
clone_size: NA
j_call: TRBJ2-3

cdr3_aa: CASSLDGRGGTEAFF
cdr3_nt: TGCGCCAGCAGCTTGGATGGCAGGGGAGGGACTGAAGCTTTCTTT
d_call: NA
v_call: TRBV5-1
clone_size: NA
j_call: TRBJ1-1

cdr3_aa: CASSDYIGTKNTGELFF
cdr3_nt: TGTGCCAGCAGTGATTATATAGGGACAAAAAACACCGGGGAGCTGTTTTTT
d_call: NA
v_call: TRBV2
clone_size: NA
j_call: TRBJ2-2

cdr3_aa: CASSLSGGAGELFF
cdr3_nt: TGTGCCAGCAGCCTTAGCGGGGGGGCCGGGGAGCTGTTTTTT
d_call: TRBD2
v_call: TRBV11-3
clone_size: NA
j_call: TRBJ2-2

cdr3_aa: CASSTGQWNYGYTF
cdr3_nt: TGTGCCAGCAGTACGGGACAGTGGAACTATGGCTACACCTTC
d_call: TRBD1
v_call: TRBV27
clone_size: NA
j_call: TRBJ1-2

cdr3_aa: CASSRVMGSGNTIYF
cdr3_nt: TGCGCCAGCAGCCGGGTGATGGGGAGTGGAAACACCATATATTTT
d_call: NA
v_call: TRBV4-1
clone_size: NA
j_call: TRBJ1-3

cdr3_aa: CASRFSSYEQYF
cdr3_nt: TGTGCCAGCAGGTTCAGCTCCTACGAGCAGTACTTC
d_call: NA
v_call: TRBV6-5
clone_size: NA
j_call: TRBJ2-7

cdr3_aa: CASSLAGTNYGYTF
cdr3_nt: TGCGCCAGCAGCTTAGCAGGAACTAACTATGGCTACACCTTC
d_call: NA
v_call: TRBV5-1
clone_size: NA
j_call: TRBJ1-2

cdr3_aa: CASSVTTSGVEFF
cdr3_nt: TGTGCCAGCAGCGTTACGACTAGCGGGGTTGAGTTCTTC
d_call: TRBD2
v_call: TRBV9
clone_size: once
j_call: TRBJ2-1

cdr3_aa: CASSSLNIYTEAFF
cdr3_nt: TGTGCCAGCAGTTCTCTTAATATTTACACTGAAGCTTTCTTT
d_call: NA
v_call: TRBV7-2
clone_size: NA
j_call: TRBJ1-1

cdr3_aa: CAWSVDRRDTEAFF
cdr3_nt: TGTGCCTGGAGTGTGGACAGGCGAGACACTGAAGCTTTCTTT
d_call: TRBD1
v_call: TRBV30
clone_size: NA
j_call: TRBJ1-1

cdr3_aa: CASSLGQGRAQHF
cdr3_nt: TGTGCCAGCAGCTTAGGGCAGGGGAGAGCCCAGCATTTT
d_call: NA
v_call: TRBV7-9
clone_size: NA
j_call: TRBJ1-5

cdr3_aa: CASSGGETQYF
cdr3_nt: TGTGCCAGCAGCGGGGGGGAGACCCAGTACTTC
d_call: NA
v_call: TRBV7-9
clone_size: NA
j_call: TRBJ2-5

cdr3_aa: CASSLGSETQYF
cdr3_nt: TGTGCCAGCAGCCTAGGCTCTGAGACCCAGTACTTC
d_call: NA
v_call: TRBV13
clone_size: once
j_call: TRBJ2-5

cdr3_aa: CASSSRGGGIYNEQFF
cdr3_nt: TGTGCCAGCAGCTCACGAGGCGGGGGGATCTACAATGAGCAGTTCTTC
d_call: TRBD2
v_call: TRBV3-1/TRBV3-2
clone_size: NA
j_call: TRBJ2-1

cdr3_aa: CASNAAGSRGPEAFF
cdr3_nt: TGTGCCAGCAATGCGGCCGGGAGCAGGGGGCCTGAAGCTTTCTTT
d_call: TRBD1
v_call: TRBV13
clone_size: NA
j_call: TRBJ1-1

cdr3_aa: CASSLGQVHQPQHF
cdr3_nt: TGTGCCAGCTCACTAGGACAGGTTCATCAGCCCCAGCATTTT
d_call: TRBD1
v_call: TRBV18
clone_size: NA
j_call: TRBJ1-5

cdr3_aa: CASRSFNSIEGYTF
cdr3_nt: TGTGCCAGCAGATCGTTCAACTCTATTGAAGGCTACACCTTC
d_call: NA
v_call: TRBV7-9
clone_size: NA
j_call: TRBJ1-2

cdr3_aa: CATSREVAGYGYTF
cdr3_nt: TGTGCCACCAGCAGAGAAGTGGCGGGGTATGGCTACACCTTC
d_call: NA
v_call: TRBV15
clone_size: NA
j_call: TRBJ1-2

cdr3_aa: CASSLVPGSSGNTIYF
cdr3_nt: TGTGCCAGCAGCTTAGTACCGGGATCCTCTGGAAACACCATATATTTT
d_call: NA
v_call: TRBV11-2
clone_size: NA
j_call: TRBJ1-3

cdr3_aa: CASSIRGGTEAFF
cdr3_nt: TGTGCCAGCAGCATACGGGGGGGCACTGAAGCTTTCTTT
d_call: NA
v_call: TRBV7-8
clone_size: NA
j_call: TRBJ1-1

cdr3_aa: CASSPQGAFSTEAFF
cdr3_nt: TGTGCCAGCAGCCCACAGGGGGCGTTCAGCACTGAAGCTTTCTTT
d_call: TRBD1
v_call: TRBV7-9
clone_size: NA
j_call: TRBJ1-1

cdr3_aa: CASSQVNSQNYGYTF
cdr3_nt: TGTGCCAGCAGCCAAGTCAACAGTCAGAACTATGGCTACACCTTC
d_call: NA
v_call: TRBV4-2
clone_size: NA
j_call: TRBJ1-2

cdr3_aa: CASSPSTPGGRQGDYGYTF
cdr3_nt: TGTGCCAGCAGCCCTTCGACGCCGGGTGGAAGACAGGGCGACTATGGCTACACCTTC
d_call: TRBD1
v_call: TRBV5-5
clone_size: NA
j_call: TRBJ1-2

cdr3_aa: CASGGYDGYTF
cdr3_nt: TGTGCCAGCGGAGGGTATGATGGCTACACCTTC
d_call: NA
v_call: TRBV12-3/TRBV12-4
clone_size: NA
j_call: TRBJ1-2

cdr3_aa: CASSWSYGYTF
cdr3_nt: TGTGCCAGCTCCTGGAGCTATGGCTACACCTTC
d_call: NA
v_call: TRBV2
clone_size: NA
j_call: TRBJ1-2

cdr3_aa: CASSPGQAVEAFF
cdr3_nt: TGTGCCAGCTCACCGGGACAGGCGGTTGAAGCTTTCTTT
d_call: TRBD1
v_call: TRBV18
clone_size: few
j_call: TRBJ1-1

cdr3_aa: CASSPREGHNTDTQYF
cdr3_nt: TGTGCCAGCAGCCCCCGTGAGGGACACAACACAGATACGCAGTATTTT
d_call: NA
v_call: TRBV7-9
clone_size: NA
j_call: TRBJ2-3

cdr3_aa: CASSLAEFGPYLGSTEAFF
cdr3_nt: TGTGCCAGCAGCTTAGCGGAGTTCGGACCCTACCTAGGGAGTACTGAAGCTTTCTTT
d_call: NA
v_call: TRBV7-6
clone_size: NA
j_call: TRBJ1-1

cdr3_aa: CASSLGVAGYYNEQFF
cdr3_nt: TGCGCCAGCAGCTTGGGGGTAGCGGGCTACTACAATGAGCAGTTCTTC
d_call: TRBD2
v_call: TRBV5-1
clone_size: NA
j_call: TRBJ2-1

cdr3_aa: CASIRTGIHQPQHF
cdr3_nt: TGTGCCAGCATCCGGACAGGGATACATCAGCCCCAGCATTTT
d_call: TRBD1
v_call: TRBV5-6
clone_size: NA
j_call: TRBJ1-5

cdr3_aa: CASSFAGDGNTIYF
cdr3_nt: TGTGCCAGCAGTTTTGCAGGGGATGGAAACACCATATATTTT
d_call: NA
v_call: TRBV27
clone_size: NA
j_call: TRBJ1-3

cdr3_aa: CASSPGQGLYGYTF
cdr3_nt: TGTGCCAGCAGTCCTGGACAGGGACTGTATGGCTACACCTTC
d_call: TRBD1
v_call: TRBV2
clone_size: NA
j_call: TRBJ1-2

cdr3_aa: CASSLEGTGLFGNTIYF
cdr3_nt: TGTGCCAGCAGTCTCGAGGGGACAGGGCTATTCGGAAACACCATATATTTT
d_call: TRBD1
v_call: TRBV6-6
clone_size: NA
j_call: TRBJ1-3

cdr3_aa: CASSEALRREFF
cdr3_nt: TGTGCCAGCAGTGAAGCGCTAAGGAGGGAGTTCTTC
d_call: NA
v_call: TRBV2
clone_size: NA
j_call: TRBJ2-1

cdr3_aa: CASSSSQGGGYTF
cdr3_nt: TGTGCCAGCAGCTCGTCACAGGGGGGAGGCTACACCTTC
d_call: TRBD1
v_call: TRBV7-9
clone_size: NA
j_call: TRBJ1-2

cdr3_aa: CASSSLSPPNSPLHF
cdr3_nt: TGTGCCAGCAGCTCACTAAGCCCCCCTAATTCACCCCTCCACTTT
d_call: NA
v_call: TRBV7-6
clone_size: NA
j_call: TRBJ1-6

cdr3_aa: CASSVVGQDSEQFF
cdr3_nt: TGTGCCAGCAGCGTAGTTGGACAAGACTCTGAGCAGTTCTTC
d_call: NA
v_call: TRBV9
clone_size: NA
j_call: TRBJ2-1

cdr3_aa: CASSQDEGVVGSSQFF
cdr3_nt: TGTGCCAGCAGCCAAGATGAGGGGGTAGTCGGGTCTTCGCAGTTCTTC
d_call: NA
v_call: TRBV4-2
clone_size: once
j_call: TRBJ2-1